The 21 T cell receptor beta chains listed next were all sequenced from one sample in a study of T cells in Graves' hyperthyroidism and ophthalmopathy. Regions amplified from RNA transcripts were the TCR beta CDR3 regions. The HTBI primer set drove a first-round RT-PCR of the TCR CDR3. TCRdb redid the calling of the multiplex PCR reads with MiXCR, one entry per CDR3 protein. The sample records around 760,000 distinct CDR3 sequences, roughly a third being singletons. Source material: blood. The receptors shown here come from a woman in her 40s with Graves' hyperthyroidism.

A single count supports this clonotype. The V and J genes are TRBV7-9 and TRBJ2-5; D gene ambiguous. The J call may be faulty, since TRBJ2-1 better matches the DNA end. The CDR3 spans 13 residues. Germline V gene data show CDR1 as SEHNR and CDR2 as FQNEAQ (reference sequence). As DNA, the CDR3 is TGTGCCAGCAGCTTCCAGGAAGGGAATGAGCAGTTCTTC. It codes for CASSFQEGNEQFF.

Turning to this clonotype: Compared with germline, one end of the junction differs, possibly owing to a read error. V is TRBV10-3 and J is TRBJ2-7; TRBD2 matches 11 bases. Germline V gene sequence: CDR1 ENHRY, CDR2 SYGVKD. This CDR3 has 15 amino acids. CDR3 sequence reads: CASSYSTSGRLEQYF. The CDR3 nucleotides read TGTGCCAGCAGTTACTCAACTAGCGGGAGACTCGAGCAGTACTTC.

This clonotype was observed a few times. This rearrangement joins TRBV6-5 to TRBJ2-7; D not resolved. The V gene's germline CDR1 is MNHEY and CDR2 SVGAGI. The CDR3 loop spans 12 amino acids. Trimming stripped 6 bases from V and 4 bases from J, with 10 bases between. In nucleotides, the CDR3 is TGTGCCAGCAGGGCCACCTTGTACGAGCAGTACTTC. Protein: CASRATLYEQYF.

Here the CDR3 DNA reads TGTGCCAGCAGCCAAGGGTCCGGGTCGCTCACCGGGGAGCTGTTTTTT. It translates to CASSQGSGSLTGELFF. The V call is TRBV3-1, the J call TRBJ2-2; the D is unclear. This CDR3 spans 16 amino acids. Germline CDR1 is LGHDT and CDR2 is YNNKEL (reference sequence). Trimming removed 1 base at V and 4 bases at J, with 13 bases between.

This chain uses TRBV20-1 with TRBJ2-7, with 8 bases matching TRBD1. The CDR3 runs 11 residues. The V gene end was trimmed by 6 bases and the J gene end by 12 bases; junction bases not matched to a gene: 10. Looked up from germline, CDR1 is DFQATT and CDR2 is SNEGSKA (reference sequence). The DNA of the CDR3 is TGCAGTGCCGGACAGGGCGGTAGATCGTACTTC. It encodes CSAGQGGRSYF.

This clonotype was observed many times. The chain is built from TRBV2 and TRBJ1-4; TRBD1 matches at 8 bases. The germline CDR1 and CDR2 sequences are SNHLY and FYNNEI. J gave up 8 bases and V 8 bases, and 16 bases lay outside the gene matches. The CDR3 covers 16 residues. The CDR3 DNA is TGTGCCAGCGCCCTGGGTCTTGAGACAGGGGAGGAAAAACTGTTTTTT. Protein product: CASALGLETGEEKLFF.

The CDR3 coding sequence is TGTGCCAGCAGCTACGGGGACAGGAACACCTTC. The encoded protein is CASSYGDRNTF. V is TRBV7-2 and J is TRBJ1-2; 8 bases map to TRBD1. The CDR3 length is 11 residues. J lost 12 bases, V lost 4 bases, and 4 bases had no gene match. Germline CDR1 reads SGHTA; CDR2 reads FQGNSA.

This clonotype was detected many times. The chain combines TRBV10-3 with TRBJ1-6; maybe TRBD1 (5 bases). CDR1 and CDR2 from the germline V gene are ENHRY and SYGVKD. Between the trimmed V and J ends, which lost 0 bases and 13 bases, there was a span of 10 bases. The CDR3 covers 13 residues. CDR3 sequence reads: CAISESTVSPLHF. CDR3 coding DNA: TGTGCCATCAGTGAGTCGACAGTCTCCCCCCTCCACTTT.

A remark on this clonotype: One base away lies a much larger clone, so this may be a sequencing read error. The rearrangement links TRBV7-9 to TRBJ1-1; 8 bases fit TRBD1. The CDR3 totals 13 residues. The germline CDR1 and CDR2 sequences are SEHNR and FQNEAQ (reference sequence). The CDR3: CASSLTGATEASF. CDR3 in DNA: TGTGCCAGCAGCTTGACAGGGGCCACTGAAGCTTCCTTT.

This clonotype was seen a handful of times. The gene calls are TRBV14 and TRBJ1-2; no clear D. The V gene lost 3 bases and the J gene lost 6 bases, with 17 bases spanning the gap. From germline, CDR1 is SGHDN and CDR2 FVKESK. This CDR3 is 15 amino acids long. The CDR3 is CASSQEGGITNGYTF. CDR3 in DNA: TGTGCCAGCAGCCAGGAAGGAGGGATTACCAATGGCTACACCTTC.

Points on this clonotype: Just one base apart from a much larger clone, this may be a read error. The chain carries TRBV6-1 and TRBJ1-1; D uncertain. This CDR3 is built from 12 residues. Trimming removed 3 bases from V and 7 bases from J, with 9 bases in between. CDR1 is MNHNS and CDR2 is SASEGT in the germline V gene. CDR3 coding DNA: TGTGCCAGCAGTGATGAAACGCTTGAAGCTTTCTTT. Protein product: CASSDETLEAFF.

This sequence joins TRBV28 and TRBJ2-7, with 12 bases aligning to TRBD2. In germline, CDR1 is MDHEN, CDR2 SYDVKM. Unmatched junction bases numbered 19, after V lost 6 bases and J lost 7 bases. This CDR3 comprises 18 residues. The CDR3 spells CASRIGAGLAGGLREQYF. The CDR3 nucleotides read TGTGCCAGCAGAATAGGGGCGGGCCTAGCGGGAGGGCTAAGGGAGCAGTACTTC.

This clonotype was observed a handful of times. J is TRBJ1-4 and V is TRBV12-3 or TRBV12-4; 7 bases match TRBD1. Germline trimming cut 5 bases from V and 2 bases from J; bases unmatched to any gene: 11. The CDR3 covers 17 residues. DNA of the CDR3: TGTGCCAGCAGTCCCTCGGCAGGGGGACCCACTAATGAAAAACTGTTTTTT. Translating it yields CASSPSAGGPTNEKLFF.

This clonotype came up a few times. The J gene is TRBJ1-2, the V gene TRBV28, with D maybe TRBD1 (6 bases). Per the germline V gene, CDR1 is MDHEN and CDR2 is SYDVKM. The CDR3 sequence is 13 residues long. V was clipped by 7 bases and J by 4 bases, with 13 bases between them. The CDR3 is CASTPGTPYGYTF. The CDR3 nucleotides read TGTGCCAGCACACCTGGGACACCCTATGGCTACACCTTC.

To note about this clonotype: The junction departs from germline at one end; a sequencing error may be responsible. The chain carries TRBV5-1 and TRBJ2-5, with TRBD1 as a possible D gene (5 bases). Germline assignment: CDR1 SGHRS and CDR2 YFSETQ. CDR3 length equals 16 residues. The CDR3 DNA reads TGTGCCAGCAGCCCCAGGACCCCAGGGCGAGGAGAGACCCAGTACTTC. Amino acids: CASSPRTPGRGETQYF.

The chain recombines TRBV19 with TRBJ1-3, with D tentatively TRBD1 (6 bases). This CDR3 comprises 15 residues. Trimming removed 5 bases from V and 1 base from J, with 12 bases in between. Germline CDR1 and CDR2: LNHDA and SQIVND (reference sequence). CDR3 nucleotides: TGTGCCAGTAGTCCATTGACAGGTTCTGGAAACACCATATATTTT. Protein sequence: CASSPLTGSGNTIYF. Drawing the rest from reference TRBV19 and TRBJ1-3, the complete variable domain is DGGITQSPKYLFRKEGQNVTLSCEQNLNHDAMYWYRQDPGQGLRLIYYSQIVNDFQKGDIAEGYSVSREKKESFPLTVTSAQKNPTAFYLCASSPLTGSGNTIYFGEGSWLTVV.

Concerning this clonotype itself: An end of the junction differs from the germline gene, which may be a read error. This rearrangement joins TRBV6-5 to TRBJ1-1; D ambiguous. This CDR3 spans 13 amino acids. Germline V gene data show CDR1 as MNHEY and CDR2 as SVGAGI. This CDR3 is CAISYAVGTEAFF. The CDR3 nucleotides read TGTGCCATCAGTTACGCCGTGGGGACTGAAGCTTTCTTT.

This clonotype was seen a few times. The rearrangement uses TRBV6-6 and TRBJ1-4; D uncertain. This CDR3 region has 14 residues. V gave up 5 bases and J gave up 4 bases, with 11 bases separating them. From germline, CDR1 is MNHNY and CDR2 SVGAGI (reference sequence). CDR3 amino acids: CASSTRSINEKLFF. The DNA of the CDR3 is TGTGCCAGCAGTACCAGAAGTATTAATGAAAAACTGTTTTTT.

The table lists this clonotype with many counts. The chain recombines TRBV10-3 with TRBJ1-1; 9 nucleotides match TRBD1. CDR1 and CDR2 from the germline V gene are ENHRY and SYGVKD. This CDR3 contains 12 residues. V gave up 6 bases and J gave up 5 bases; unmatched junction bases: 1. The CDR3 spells CAIRQGATEAFF. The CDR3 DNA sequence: TGTGCCATCAGACAGGGGGCGACTGAAGCTTTCTTT.

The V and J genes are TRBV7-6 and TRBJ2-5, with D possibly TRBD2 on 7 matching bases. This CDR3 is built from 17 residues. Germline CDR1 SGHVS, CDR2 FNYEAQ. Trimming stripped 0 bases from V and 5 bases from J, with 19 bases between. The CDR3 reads CASSLALDRGGIETQYF. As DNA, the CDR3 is TGTGCCAGCAGCTTAGCTCTGGATAGGGGGGGCATCGAGACCCAGTACTTC.

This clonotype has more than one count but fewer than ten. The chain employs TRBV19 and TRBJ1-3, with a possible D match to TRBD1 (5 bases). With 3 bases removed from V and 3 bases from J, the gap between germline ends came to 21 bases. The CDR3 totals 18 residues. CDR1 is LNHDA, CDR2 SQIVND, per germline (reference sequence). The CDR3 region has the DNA TGTGCCAGTAGTATCGATATAGGGACGGCCATGGATGGAAACACCATATATTTT. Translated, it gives CASSIDIGTAMDGNTIYF.